A selection of T cell receptor beta chains follows, all from one sample in a study of cytomegalovirus exposure and HLA in healthy donors. Only in-frame clones appear in the TCRdb table, and some are missing; sequencing was by immunoSEQ multiplex PCR. The data hold 180,000 or so clones, with 75% to 90% observed a single time. The source material was PBMCs. Source of these receptors: a woman aged 25 to 39 in good health and CMV-seronegative. Both conserved end residues are part of each CDR3. Each record gives: J gene, clone size, V gene, D gene, CDR3 protein, CDR3 DNA. A D gene is named only where the DNA matches it firmly. A clone size is listed for some rows: how often the clone was seen (once, few, many), or a class if it is expanded.

j_gene: TRBJ2-7; abundance: -; v_gene: TRBV7-9; d_gene: TRBD2; CDR3aa: CASSRELAGGLEQYF; CDR3nt: TGTGCCAGCAGCCGCGAACTAGCGGGAGGTCTCGAGCAGTACTTC
j_gene: TRBJ2-1; abundance: -; v_gene: TRBV29-1; d_gene: TRBD2; CDR3aa: CSVPRGLTSGSYNEQFF; CDR3nt: TGCAGCGTCCCCCGCGGGTTGACTAGCGGATCTTACAATGAGCAGTTCTTC
j_gene: TRBJ1-2; abundance: -; v_gene: TRBV18; d_gene: -; CDR3aa: CASSPYVQGANYGYTF; CDR3nt: TGTGCCAGCTCACCGTACGTACAGGGAGCTAACTATGGCTACACCTTC
j_gene: TRBJ2-3; abundance: -; v_gene: TRBV19; d_gene: -; CDR3aa: CASSIGGLTDTQYF; CDR3nt: TGTGCCAGTAGTATTGGCGGCCTCACAGATACGCAGTATTTT
j_gene: TRBJ1-4; abundance: -; v_gene: TRBV5-6; d_gene: -; CDR3aa: CASSEGAGEKLFF; CDR3nt: TGTGCCAGCTCGGAGGGCGCTGGGGAAAAACTGTTTTTT
j_gene: TRBJ1-1; abundance: once; v_gene: TRBV5-1; d_gene: -; CDR3aa: CASSLVASNTEAFF; CDR3nt: TGCGCCAGCAGCTTGGTGGCCTCGAACACTGAAGCTTTCTTT
j_gene: TRBJ2-1; abundance: once; v_gene: TRBV2; d_gene: TRBD2; CDR3aa: CASSEPGGRNEQFF; CDR3nt: TGTGCCAGCAGTGAACCGGGAGGGAGAAATGAGCAGTTCTTC
j_gene: TRBJ2-5; abundance: -; v_gene: TRBV11-2; d_gene: -; CDR3aa: CASSLGGPSEETQYF; CDR3nt: TGTGCCAGCAGCTTAGGCGGCCCCAGCGAAGAGACCCAGTACTTC
j_gene: TRBJ2-1; abundance: -; v_gene: TRBV21-1; d_gene: -; CDR3aa: CASSKEPPGNEQFF; CDR3nt: TGTGCCAGCAGCAAAGAACCCCCGGGGAATGAGCAGTTCTTC
j_gene: TRBJ1-6; abundance: -; v_gene: TRBV28; d_gene: -; CDR3aa: CASSLVRAGDSPLHF; CDR3nt: TGTGCCAGCAGTTTAGTTCGCGCTGGAGATTCACCCCTCCACTTT
j_gene: TRBJ1-2; abundance: once; v_gene: TRBV28; d_gene: TRBD1; CDR3aa: CATSSGTGRGGYTF; CDR3nt: TGTGCCACTTCATCCGGGACAGGGAGAGGTGGCTACACCTTC
j_gene: TRBJ2-7; abundance: -; v_gene: TRBV29-1; d_gene: -; CDR3aa: CSVEGGALSEQYF; CDR3nt: TGCAGCGTCGAAGGGGGAGCCCTATCCGAGCAGTACTTC
j_gene: TRBJ1-1; abundance: -; v_gene: TRBV2; d_gene: -; CDR3aa: CASSGQGTEAFF; CDR3nt: TGTGCCAGCAGTGGCCAGGGGACTGAAGCTTTCTTT
j_gene: TRBJ2-3; abundance: -; v_gene: TRBV5-1; d_gene: -; CDR3aa: CASSAEGGRPDTQYF; CDR3nt: TGCGCCAGCAGCGCGGAGGGGGGGCGACCAGATACGCAGTATTTT
j_gene: TRBJ1-1; abundance: -; v_gene: TRBV6-1; d_gene: -; CDR3aa: CASSVSQGYTEAFF; CDR3nt: TGTGCCAGCAGTGTGAGCCAGGGGTACACTGAAGCTTTCTTT